This entry is about one T cell receptor (beta chain). Its antigen is unidentified. This record comes from a study of OX40 agonist ivuxolimab in advanced cancers. Background on the study: The dose-escalation cohort was roughly 83% male, with a mean age of around 60 years, ranging roughly 20 to 90.

V was pared by 3 bases and J by 6 bases, with 15 bases between. Germline V CDR1 and CDR2: SGHTA, FQGNSA. CDR3 length: 14 amino acids. Findings of the study overall: At 0.1-3.0 mg/kg, partial responders had clonal expansion among the lowest observed. CD8+ T cells averaged more expanded clones than CD4+.

Measured with immunoSEQ multiplex PCR; TCRdb has only the in-frame clones, and not every one. The repertoire holds about 58,000 clones, with 83% as singletons. The sample in question was CD4+ or CD8+ T cells sorted from blood, obtained in a trial of the OX40 agonist ivuxolimab. This chain uses TRBV7-2 with TRBJ2-7; D remains ambiguous. The clonotype was recovered from an adult with an advanced solid tumor such as melanoma, head and neck, liver or kidney cancer. CDR3 nucleotides: TGTGCCAGCAGCTTTGGGTTCCAAGTTGGCGAGCAGTACTTC. Translating it yields CASSFGFQVGEQYF. Combining the CDR3 with reference TRBV7-2 and TRBJ2-7 gives the whole variable domain GAGVSQSPSNKVTEKGKDVELRCDPISGHTALYWYRQSLGQGLEFLIYFQGNSAPDKSGLPSDRFSAERTGGSVSTLTIQRTQQEDSAVYLCASSFGFQVGEQYFGPGTRLTVT.